A selection of T cell receptor beta chains follows, all from one sample in a study of radiotherapy plus CTLA-4 blockade in lung cancer. Produced via immunoSEQ multiplex PCR; TCRdb's table is partial and in-frame only. The repertoire holds approximately 77,000 clones, with approximately 80% as singletons. Sequencing used peripheral blood, obtained from a patient treated with radiotherapy plus ipilimumab. The origin of the receptors is a human donor with non-small cell lung cancer who had stable disease on radiotherapy plus ipilimumab. The CDR3 runs from the conserved cysteine through the conserved F or W. D genes are given only for firm matches. Some rows mark clone size as missing; the rest say once, few, many or name a class of expanded clone.

v_call,clone_size,d_call,j_call,cdr3_nt,cdr3_aa
TRBV10-3,once,TRBD1,TRBJ1-3,TGTGCCATCAAGGGGCAGGGGGCCATGAGTACTGGAAACACCATATATTTT,CAIKGQGAMSTGNTIYF
TRBV9,.,TRBD1,TRBJ1-4,TGTGCCAGCAGCCCCCAACTACAGGGGAGGGAAAAACTGTTTTTT,CASSPQLQGREKLFF
TRBV10-2,.,TRBD2,TRBJ2-5,TGCGCCAGCAGTGCCGGGGAGGCGGGGAGGGCTAAGACCCAGTACTTC,CASSAGEAGRAKTQYF
TRBV9,.,.,TRBJ2-7,TGTGCCAGCAGCGTTGGACATTATAACGAGCAGTACTTC,CASSVGHYNEQYF
TRBV11-2,.,.,TRBJ1-5,TGTGCCAGCAGCTTAGATCCAGGCCTCAATCAGCCCCAGCATTTT,CASSLDPGLNQPQHF
TRBV21-1,.,.,TRBJ2-7,TGTGCCATCACGGGAGGACAGGGTGTACGGAGGTCCTACGTGGAGCAGTACTTC,CAITGGQGVRRSYVEQYF
TRBV18,.,.,TRBJ1-3,TGTGCCAGCACCGCCAGGGCTACTGGAAACACCATATATTTT,CASTARATGNTIYF
TRBV5-4,once,.,TRBJ1-2,TGTGCCAGCAGCTCCACTCAGGGAATCGGGGGCTACACCTTC,CASSSTQGIGGYTF
TRBV7-2,.,TRBD2,TRBJ2-7,TGTGCCAGCAGCCTTAGCGGGGGACTCTCCTACGAGCAGTACTTC,CASSLSGGLSYEQYF
TRBV7-7,.,TRBD1,TRBJ2-7,TGTGCTAGCAGCTTAGCCGCTGGGACAGCCTACGAGCAGTACTTC,CASSLAAGTAYEQYF